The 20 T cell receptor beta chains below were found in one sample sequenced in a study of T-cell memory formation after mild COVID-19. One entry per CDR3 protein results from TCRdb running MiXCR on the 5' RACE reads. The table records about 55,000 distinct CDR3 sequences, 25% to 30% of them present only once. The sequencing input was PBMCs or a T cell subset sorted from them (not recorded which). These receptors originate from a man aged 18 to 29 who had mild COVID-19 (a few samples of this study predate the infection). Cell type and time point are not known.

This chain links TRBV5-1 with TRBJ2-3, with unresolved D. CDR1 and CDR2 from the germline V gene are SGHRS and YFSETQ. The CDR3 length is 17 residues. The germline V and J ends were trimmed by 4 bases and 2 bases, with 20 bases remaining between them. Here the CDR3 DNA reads TGCGCCAGCAGCCTCCCTAGACAAAAGGGTCACACAGATACGCAGTATTTT. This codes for CASSLPRQKGHTDTQYF.

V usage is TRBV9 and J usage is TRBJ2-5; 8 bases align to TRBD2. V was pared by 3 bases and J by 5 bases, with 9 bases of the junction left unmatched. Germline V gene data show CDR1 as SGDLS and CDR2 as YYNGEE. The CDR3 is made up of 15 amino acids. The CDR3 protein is CASSGLAGPMETQYF. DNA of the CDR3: TGTGCCAGCAGCGGATTAGCGGGGCCGATGGAGACCCAGTACTTC.

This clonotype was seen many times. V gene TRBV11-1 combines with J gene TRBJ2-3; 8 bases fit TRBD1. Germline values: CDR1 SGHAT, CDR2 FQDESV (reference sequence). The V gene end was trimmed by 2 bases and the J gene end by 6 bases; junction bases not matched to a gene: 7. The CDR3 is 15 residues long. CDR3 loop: CASSLPRGLGDTQYF. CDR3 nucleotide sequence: TGTGCCAGCAGCTTACCCAGGGGGCTTGGGGATACGCAGTATTTT.

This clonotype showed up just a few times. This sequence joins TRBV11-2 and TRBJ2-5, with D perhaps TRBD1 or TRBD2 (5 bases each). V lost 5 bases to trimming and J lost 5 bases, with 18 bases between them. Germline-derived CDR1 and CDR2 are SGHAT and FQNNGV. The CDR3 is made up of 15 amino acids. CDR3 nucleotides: TGTGCCAGCAGCCTTTTGGGACGGGCTGGGGAGACCCAGTACTTC. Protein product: CASSLLGRAGETQYF.

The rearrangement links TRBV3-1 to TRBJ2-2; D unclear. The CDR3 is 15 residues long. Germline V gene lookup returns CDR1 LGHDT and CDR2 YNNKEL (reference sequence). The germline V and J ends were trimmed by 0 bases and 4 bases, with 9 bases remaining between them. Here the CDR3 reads CASSQEVGPTGELFF. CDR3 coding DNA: TGTGCCAGCAGCCAAGAGGTCGGGCCCACCGGGGAGCTGTTTTTT.

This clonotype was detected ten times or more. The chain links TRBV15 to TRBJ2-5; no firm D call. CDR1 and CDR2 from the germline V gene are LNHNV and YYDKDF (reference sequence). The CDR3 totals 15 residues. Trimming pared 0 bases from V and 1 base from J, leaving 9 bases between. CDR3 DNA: TGTGCCACCAGCAGAGATCGGCGGCCCCAAGAGACCCAGTACTTC. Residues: CATSRDRRPQETQYF. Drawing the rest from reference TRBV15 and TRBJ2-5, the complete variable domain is DAMVIQNPRYQVTQFGKPVTLSCSQTLNHNVMYWYQQKSSQAPKLLFHYYDKDFNNEADTPDNFQSRRPNTSFCFLDIRSPGLGDTAMYLCATSRDRRPQETQYFGPGTRLLVL.

The CDR3 here is CASSPTPGGGGELFF. CDR3 in DNA: TGTGCCAGCAGCCCAACCCCGGGAGGAGGCGGGGAGCTGTTTTTT. The V and J genes are TRBV9 and TRBJ2-2; 7 bases are shared with TRBD2. The CDR3 extends over 15 amino acids. Germline CDR1 is SGDLS and CDR2 is YYNGEE. V dropped 4 bases and J dropped 7; count of bases not matched to a gene: 10.

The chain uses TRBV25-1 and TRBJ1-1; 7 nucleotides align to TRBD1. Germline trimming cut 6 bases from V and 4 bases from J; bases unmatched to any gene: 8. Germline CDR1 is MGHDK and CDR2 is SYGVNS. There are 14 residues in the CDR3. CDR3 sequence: CASSEQGIGTEAFF. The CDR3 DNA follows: TGTGCCAGCAGCGAACAGGGGATTGGCACTGAAGCTTTCTTT.

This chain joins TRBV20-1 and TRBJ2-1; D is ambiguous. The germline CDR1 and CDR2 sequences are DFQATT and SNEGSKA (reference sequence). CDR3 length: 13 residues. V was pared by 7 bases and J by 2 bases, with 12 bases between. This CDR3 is CSVVSFTYNEQFF. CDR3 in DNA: TGCAGTGTGGTCTCGTTCACCTACAATGAGCAGTTCTTC.

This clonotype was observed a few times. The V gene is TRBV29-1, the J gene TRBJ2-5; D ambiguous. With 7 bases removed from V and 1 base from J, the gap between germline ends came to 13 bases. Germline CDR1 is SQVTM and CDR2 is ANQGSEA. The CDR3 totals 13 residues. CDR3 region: CSAPFGLQETQYF. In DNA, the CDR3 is TGCAGCGCCCCTTTTGGCCTCCAAGAGACCCAGTACTTC.

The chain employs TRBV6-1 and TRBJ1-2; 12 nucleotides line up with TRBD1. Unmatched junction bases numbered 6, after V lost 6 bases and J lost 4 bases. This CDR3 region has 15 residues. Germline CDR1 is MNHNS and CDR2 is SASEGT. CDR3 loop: CASSLGTGGSYGYTF. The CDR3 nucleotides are TGTGCCAGCAGCCTTGGGACAGGGGGCTCCTATGGCTACACCTTC.

This chain's CDR3 is CASSYPDNEQFF. CDR3 in DNA: TGTGCCAGCAGTTACCCCGACAATGAGCAGTTCTTC. This sequence joins TRBV6-2 or TRBV6-3 and TRBJ2-1; D is unclear. Germline V lookup: CDR1 MNHEY, CDR2 SVGEGT. The CDR3 loop spans 12 amino acids. The germline V and J ends were trimmed by 2 bases and 5 bases, with 4 bases remaining between them.

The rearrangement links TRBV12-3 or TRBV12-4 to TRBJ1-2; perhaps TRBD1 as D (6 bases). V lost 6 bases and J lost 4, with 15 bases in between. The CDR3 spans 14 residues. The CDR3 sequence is CASRSLGGAYGYTF. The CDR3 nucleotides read TGTGCCAGCAGGTCTCTCGGGGGCGCCTATGGCTACACCTTC.

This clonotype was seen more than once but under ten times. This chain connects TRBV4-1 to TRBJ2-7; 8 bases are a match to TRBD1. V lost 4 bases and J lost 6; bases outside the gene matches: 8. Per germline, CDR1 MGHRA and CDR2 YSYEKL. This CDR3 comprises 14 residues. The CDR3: CASSLGQGTREQYF. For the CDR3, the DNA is TGCGCCAGCAGCCTAGGACAGGGCACCCGCGAGCAGTACTTC.

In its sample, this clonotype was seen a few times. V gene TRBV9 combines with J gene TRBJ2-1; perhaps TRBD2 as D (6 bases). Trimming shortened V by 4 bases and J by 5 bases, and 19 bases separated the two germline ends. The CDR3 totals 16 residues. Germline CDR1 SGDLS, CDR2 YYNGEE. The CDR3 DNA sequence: TGTGCCAGCAGCCGTAGGTATAGCGGAAAGAACAATGAGCAGTTCTTC. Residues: CASSRRYSGKNNEQFF.

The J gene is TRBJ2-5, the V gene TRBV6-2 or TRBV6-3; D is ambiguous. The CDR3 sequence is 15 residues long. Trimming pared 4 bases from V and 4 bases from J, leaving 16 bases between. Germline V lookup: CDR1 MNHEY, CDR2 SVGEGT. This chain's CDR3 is CASSFPSPGRETQYF. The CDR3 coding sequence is TGTGCCAGCAGTTTTCCCTCCCCTGGGCGAGAGACCCAGTACTTC.

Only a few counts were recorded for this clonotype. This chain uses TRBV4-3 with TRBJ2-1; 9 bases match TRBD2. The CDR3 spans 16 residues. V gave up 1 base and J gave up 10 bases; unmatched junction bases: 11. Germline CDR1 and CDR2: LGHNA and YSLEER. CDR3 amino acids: CASSQVPIISGGEQFF. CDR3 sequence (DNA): TGCGCCAGCAGCCAAGTCCCGATAATAAGCGGGGGGGAGCAGTTCTTC.

CDR3 sequence (DNA): TGTGCCAGCAGCTTAACACTCGGGGCGGGGGCGATCTCCTACGAGCAGTACTTC. This encodes CASSLTLGAGAISYEQYF. The V and J genes are TRBV7-2 and TRBJ2-7, with D possibly TRBD2 on 7 matching bases. The V gene's germline CDR1 is SGHTA and CDR2 FQGNSA. Trimming removed 2 bases from V and 0 bases from J, with 20 bases in between. This CDR3 is built from 18 residues.

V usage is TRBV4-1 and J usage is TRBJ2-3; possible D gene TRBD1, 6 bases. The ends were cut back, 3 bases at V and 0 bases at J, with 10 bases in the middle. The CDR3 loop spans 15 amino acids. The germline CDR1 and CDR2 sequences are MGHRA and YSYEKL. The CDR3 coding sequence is TGCGCCAGCAGCCAGGGGACACCTAGCACAGATACGCAGTATTTT. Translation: CASSQGTPSTDTQYF.

The CDR3 region is CASSQPRGYYGYTF. In nucleotides, the CDR3 is TGCGCCAGCAGCCAACCCAGGGGTTACTATGGCTACACCTTC. J is TRBJ1-2 and V is TRBV4-1, with D tentatively TRBD1 (6 bases). V gave up 2 bases and J gave up 3 bases, with 10 bases separating them. Germline loops: CDR1 MGHRA, CDR2 YSYEKL. The CDR3 totals 14 residues.